The 2 T cell receptor beta chains reported below all come from one sample, sequenced in a study of blood T cells in healthy people across ages. The authors ran a second PCR of roughly 6 to 11 cycles using a sample-barcoded 5' primer and a J-beta primer mix. TCRdb reprocessed the 5' RACE reads with MiXCR, giving one entry per CDR3 protein. This table holds 780,000 or so distinct CDR3 sequences, approximately 53% found once. Sequenced material: blood. These receptors were taken from a man aged 35-49 years in good health.

The chain has TRBV5-1 and TRBJ2-1; D is tentatively TRBD1 or TRBD2 (5 bases each). The CDR3 runs to 17 residues. Germline V gene data show CDR1 as SGHRS and CDR2 as YFSETQ. The V gene lost 3 bases and the J gene lost 9 bases, with 25 bases spanning the gap. The chain's CDR3 is CASSSGSQGISGSEQFF. Here the CDR3 DNA reads TGCGCCAGCAGCTCAGGGTCGCAGGGCATTTCGGGGAGTGAGCAGTTCTTC.

The V and J genes are TRBV5-5 and TRBJ1-2; perhaps TRBD1 as D (6 bases). Germline CDR1 reads SGHKS; CDR2 reads YYEKEE (reference sequence). The CDR3 consists of 15 residues. V was clipped by 4 bases and J by 2 bases, with 15 bases between them. In nucleotides, the CDR3 is TGTGCCAGCAGCCAAACAACAGGGATGAACTATGGCTACACCTTC. It codes for CASSQTTGMNYGYTF.